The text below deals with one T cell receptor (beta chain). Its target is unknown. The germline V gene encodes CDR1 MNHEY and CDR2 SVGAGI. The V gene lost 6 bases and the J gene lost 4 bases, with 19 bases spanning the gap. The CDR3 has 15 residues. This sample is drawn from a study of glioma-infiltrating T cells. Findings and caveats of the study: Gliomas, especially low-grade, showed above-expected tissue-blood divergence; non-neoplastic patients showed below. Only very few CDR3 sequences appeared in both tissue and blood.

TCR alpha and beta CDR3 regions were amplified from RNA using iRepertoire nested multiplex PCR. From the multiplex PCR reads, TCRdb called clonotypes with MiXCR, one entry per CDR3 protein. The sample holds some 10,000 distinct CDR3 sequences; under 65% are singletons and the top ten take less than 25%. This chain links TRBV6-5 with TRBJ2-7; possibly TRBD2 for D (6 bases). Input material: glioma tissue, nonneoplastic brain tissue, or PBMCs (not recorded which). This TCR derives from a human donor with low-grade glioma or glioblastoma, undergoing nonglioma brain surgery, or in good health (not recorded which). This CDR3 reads CASRPKGRDSYEQYF. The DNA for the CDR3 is TGTGCCAGCAGGCCGAAGGGGCGGGACTCATACGAGCAGTACTTC.